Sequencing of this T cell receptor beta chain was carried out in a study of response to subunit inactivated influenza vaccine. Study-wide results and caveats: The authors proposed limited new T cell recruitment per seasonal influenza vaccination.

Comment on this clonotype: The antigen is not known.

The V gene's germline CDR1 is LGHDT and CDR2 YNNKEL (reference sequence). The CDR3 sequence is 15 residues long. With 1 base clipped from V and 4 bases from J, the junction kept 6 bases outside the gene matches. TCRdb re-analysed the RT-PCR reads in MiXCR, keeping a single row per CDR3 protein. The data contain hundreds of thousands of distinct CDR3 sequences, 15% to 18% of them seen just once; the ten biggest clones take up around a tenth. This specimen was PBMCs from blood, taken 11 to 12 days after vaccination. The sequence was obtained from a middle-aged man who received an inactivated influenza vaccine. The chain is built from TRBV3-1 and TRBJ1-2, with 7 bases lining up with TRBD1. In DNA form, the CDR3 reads TGTGCCAGCAGCCAAGTGGAGGGGGCCTCCTATGGCTACACCTTC. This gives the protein CASSQVEGASYGYTF.